The next 22 T cell receptor beta chains were all read from a single sample in a study of T cell responses to AZD1222 COVID-19 vaccine (dated by TCRdb to 2020 to 2022). What this sample's time point label stands for: about 28 days (+/-7) after the second vaccine dose. Libraries came from the immunoSEQ multiplex PCR assay. TCRdb holds this immuneACCESS table with in-frame rearrangements only. Some clones are missing; in checked studies, unresolved V genes explain under half, and the rest has no known cause. The sample table holds approximately 170,000 clones, of which roughly 88% were seen once. The biggest ten clones account for approximately 10% of the sample. This specimen consisted of peripheral blood, obtained 28 days after the second AZD1222 dose. Receptors were obtained from an adult who received the AZD1222 COVID-19 vaccine.

The chain has TRBV20-1 and TRBJ2-1, with 12 bases that match TRBD2. The CDR3 covers 16 residues. The germline V gene encodes CDR1 DFQATT and CDR2 SNEGSKA (reference sequence). V shed 3 bases, J shed 0 bases, and the junction held 3 bases outside the gene matches. CDR3 protein: CSASGLAGSSYNEQFF. CDR3 sequence (DNA): TGCAGTGCTAGTGGACTAGCGGGGAGCTCCTACAATGAGCAGTTCTTC.

The chain links TRBV6-1 to TRBJ1-1; D possibly corresponds to TRBD1 (5 bases). This CDR3 is 16 amino acids long. The V and J ends lost 2 bases and 4 bases respectively, with 17 bases between them. Germline lookup yields CDR1 MNHNS and CDR2 SASEGT. In DNA form, the CDR3 reads TGTGCCAGCAGTGAATCGCGGATGGGGCGAGGCACTGAAGCTTTCTTT. It yields the protein CASSESRMGRGTEAFF.

With regard to this clone: This same CDR3 is encoded by further DNA sequences in the sample. This chain connects TRBV5-1 to TRBJ1-6; D gene unclear. The CDR3 has 14 residues. V was shortened by 0 bases and J by 7 bases, with 8 bases between the two germline ends. Looked up from germline, CDR1 is SGHRS and CDR2 is YFSETQ. The CDR3 loop reads CASSLGQDNSPLHF. Written as DNA, the CDR3 is TGCGCCAGCAGCTTGGGGCAAGACAATTCACCCCTCCACTTT.

The genes are TRBV5-1 and TRBJ2-3, with D possibly matching TRBD2 (5 bases). Trimming left V 0 bases short and J 4 bases short, with 6 bases between. Germline CDR1 reads SGHRS; CDR2 reads YFSETQ. CDR3 length equals 13 residues. The CDR3 sequence: CASSLAGADTQYF. CDR3 DNA sequence: TGCGCCAGCAGCTTGGCCGGGGCAGATACGCAGTATTTT.

This chain joins TRBV29-1 and TRBJ1-2; 8 positions agree with TRBD1. From germline, CDR1 is SQVTM and CDR2 ANQGSEA. V lost 7 bases and J lost 5; bases outside the gene matches: 9. The CDR3 contains 13 residues. The CDR3 DNA follows: TGCAGCGCCGCGCCGACAGGGGCTTATGGCTACACCTTC. Its translation is CSAAPTGAYGYTF.

The chain is built from TRBV29-1 and TRBJ2-5; 12 nucleotides align to TRBD1. The V gene's germline CDR1 is SQVTM and CDR2 ANQGSEA. With V trimmed by 5 bases and J by 3 bases, 10 bases remained unmatched. This CDR3 region has 16 residues. The CDR3 is CSVPGQGAVVKETQYF. CDR3 nucleotide sequence: TGCAGCGTTCCGGGACAGGGGGCCGTCGTGAAAGAGACCCAGTACTTC.

V and J are TRBV2 and TRBJ1-2; 7 bases map to TRBD1. J gave up 3 bases and V 7 bases, and 2 bases lay outside the gene matches. Germline loops: CDR1 SNHLY, CDR2 FYNNEI. This CDR3 has 12 amino acids. The CDR3 sequence is CASTGTDYGYTF. CDR3 nucleotide sequence: TGTGCCAGCACGGGGACAGACTATGGCTACACCTTC.

The rearrangement links TRBV6-5 to TRBJ1-4; tentative D call: TRBD1 (5 bases). Germline CDR1 is MNHEY and CDR2 is SVGAGI. This CDR3 has 15 residues. The V gene lost 7 bases and the J gene lost 5 bases, with 17 bases spanning the gap. The CDR3 protein is CASISLGRRNEKLFF. CDR3 sequence (DNA): TGTGCCAGCATCTCCTTGGGACGGAGAAATGAAAAACTGTTTTTT.

The V and J genes are TRBV20-1 and TRBJ2-3, with TRBD2 identical over 8 bases. Trimming removed 3 bases from V and 0 bases from J; junction bases left unmatched: 5. The CDR3 consists of 15 residues. Germline-derived CDR1 and CDR2 are DFQATT and SNEGSKA (reference sequence). CDR3 bases: TGCAGTGCTAGTAGACTAGCGCTTAGCACAGATACGCAGTATTTT. This codes for CSASRLALSTDTQYF.

This clone came up once. This chain joins TRBV12-3 or TRBV12-4 and TRBJ2-1; D unclear. The length of the CDR3 is 12 residues. The germline V and J ends were trimmed by 8 bases and 2 bases, with 7 bases remaining between them. CDR3 coding DNA: TGTGCCAGCGGCGGCGCCTACAATGAGCAGTTCTTC. This encodes CASGGAYNEQFF.

The gene calls are TRBV6-5 and TRBJ1-3; TRBD1 is a possible D gene (6 bases). The CDR3 has 15 amino acids. Per the germline V gene, CDR1 is MNHEY and CDR2 is SVGAGI. The V gene lost 7 bases and the J gene lost 2 bases, with 15 bases spanning the gap. For the CDR3, the DNA is TGTGCCAGCACAGTTTGGGACATAACTGGAAACACCATATATTTT. This sequence encodes CASTVWDITGNTIYF.

The chain joins TRBV7-2 to TRBJ2-5, with D possibly being TRBD2 (6 bases). The CDR3 totals 17 residues. Germline V gene data show CDR1 as SGHTA and CDR2 as FQGNSA. V was cut by 7 bases and J by 7 bases, with 28 bases left in between. The CDR3 spells CASKPLASQGGLGTQYF. The CDR3 bases are TGTGCCAGCAAGCCTCTCGCGAGCCAGGGAGGTCTAGGGACCCAGTACTTC.

The chain has TRBV7-8 and TRBJ1-2; 8 bases are shared with TRBD1. Germline CDR1 SGHVS, CDR2 FQNEAQ. This CDR3 comprises 15 residues. V lost 4 bases, J lost 4 bases, and 8 bases stayed unmatched. The CDR3 DNA reads TGTGCCAGCAGCTACATAACAGGGGGTGGCTATGGCTACACCTTC. Translation: CASSYITGGGYGYTF.

The gene calls are TRBV12-5 and TRBJ2-2; tentatively, D is TRBD1 (6 bases). Germline values: CDR1 LGHNT, CDR2 FRNRAP. The CDR3 loop spans 17 amino acids. Between the trimmed V and J ends, which lost 5 bases and 1 base, there was a span of 17 bases. The CDR3 nucleotides read TGTGCTAGTGGTCCTATAAACCGGGACAAGAACACCGGGGAGCTGTTTTTT. It translates to CASGPINRDKNTGELFF.

The V call is TRBV6-6, the J call TRBJ1-3; no reliable D call. Germline V gene lookup returns CDR1 MNHNY and CDR2 SVGAGI (reference sequence). This CDR3 is 13 amino acids long. CDR3 nucleotides: TGTGTCTCAAGGGAGGGAGCTGGAAACACCATATATTTT. Amino acid sequence: CVSREGAGNTIYF.

The CDR3 coding sequence is TGCGCCAGCAGTCAATCATGCAGGCCTAGCTCTGGGGCCAACGTCCTGACTTTC. Residues: CASSQSCRPSSGANVLTF. The chain links TRBV23-1 to TRBJ2-6; unclear D gene. TRBV23-1 is filed as an ORF, its function uncertain. V lost 0 bases to trimming and J lost 0 bases, with 12 bases between them. The CDR3 is 18 amino acids.

The chain is built from TRBV4-1 and TRBJ1-5; TRBD1 might be the D (5 bases). Germline loops: CDR1 MGHRA, CDR2 YSYEKL. Trimming shortened V by 1 base and J by 2 bases, and 9 bases separated the two germline ends. The CDR3 covers 15 residues. The chain's CDR3 is CASSQGGAGNQPQHF. The CDR3 DNA follows: TGCGCCAGCAGCCAAGGGGGCGCGGGCAATCAGCCCCAGCATTTT.

This chain connects TRBV7-2 to TRBJ2-2; 7 bases line up with TRBD1. Germline CDR1 is SGHTA and CDR2 is FQGNSA. CDR3 length: 15 residues. Trimming cost V 3 bases and J 3 bases; bases outside gene matches: 4. The CDR3 DNA is TGTGCCAGCAGCTTGGGACAGACTTACACCGGGGAGCTGTTTTTT. Amino acids: CASSLGQTYTGELFF.

The V and J genes are TRBV11-3 and TRBJ1-1; 7 bases match TRBD1. This CDR3 spans 14 amino acids. With V trimmed by 5 bases and J by 2 bases, 5 bases remained unmatched. Germline V gene sequence: CDR1 SGHNT, CDR2 YENEEA. The CDR3 sequence is CASSQTGINTEAFF. CDR3 nucleotide sequence: TGTGCCAGCAGCCAGACAGGGATTAACACTGAAGCTTTCTTT.

The chain recombines TRBV19 with TRBJ2-2; 8 bases fit TRBD1. The length of the CDR3 is 15 residues. CDR1 and CDR2 (germline): LNHDA, SQIVND (reference sequence). J gave up 5 bases and V 9 bases, and 11 bases lay outside the gene matches. The CDR3 DNA follows: TGTGCCAGCACCTCGGACAGGGTTCCTACCGGGGAGCTGTTTTTT. Protein: CASTSDRVPTGELFF.

CDR3 DNA sequence: TGTGCCAGCAGCTTGGCCGCAGGGGATGAGCAGTTCTTC. Translating it yields CASSLAAGDEQFF. V is TRBV5-4 and J is TRBJ2-1, with D tentatively TRBD1 (6 bases). CDR1 SGHNT and CDR2 YYREEE come from the germline V gene (reference sequence). The CDR3 covers 13 residues. Deletions cut 0 bases from V and 8 bases from J, with 9 bases between.

V and J are TRBV7-3 and TRBJ2-2; 7 nucleotides match TRBD2. The germline V gene encodes CDR1 SGHTA and CDR2 FQGTGA. The CDR3 runs 17 residues. Trimming cost V 0 bases and J 5 bases; bases outside gene matches: 9. CDR3 coding DNA: TGTGCCAGCAGCTTAACGGGTCTTGCTAGCGGAACCGGGGAGCTGTTTTTT. Translated, it gives CASSLTGLASGTGELFF.